Listed below are T cell receptor beta chains from one sample, sequenced in a study of blood T cell repertoires in COVID-19. The table came from immunoSEQ multiplex PCR; TCRdb's copy has only in-frame clones and leaves some out. The data show roughly 140,000 clones, with less than 85% seen just once and roughly 8.6% held by the top ten. Sample: peripheral blood. These receptors came from a woman older than 75 in a cohort sampled during active or convalescent COVID-19. Each CDR3 is given with its conserved first and last residue. A D gene is named only where the DNA matches it firmly. Not all rows give a size; the values are once, few, many and, for expanded clones, a class.

CASSPRSGSPWFF TGTGCCAGCAGCCCGAGATCGGGGAGTCCTTGGTTCTTC TRBV7-2 NA TRBJ2-1 once
CAISESFSQVSYNSPLHF TGTGCCATCAGTGAGTCGTTTTCCCAGGTTTCTTATAATTCACCCCTCCACTTT TRBV10-3 NA TRBJ1-6 NA
CASSLRLANTEAFF TGTGCCAGCAGTTTGAGACTGGCGAACACTGAAGCTTTCTTT TRBV27 NA TRBJ1-1 NA
CASIRDRGNQPQHF TGTGCCAGCATCCGGGACAGGGGCAATCAGCCCCAGCATTTT TRBV6-5 TRBD1 TRBJ1-5 NA
CASSEGLFFALRQPQHF TGTGCCAGCAGTGAAGGACTCTTTTTCGCTCTTCGACAGCCCCAGCATTTT TRBV6-1 NA TRBJ1-5 NA
CASSSATGASNYGYTF TGCGCCAGCAGCTCTGCTACAGGGGCTTCTAACTATGGCTACACCTTC TRBV5-1 TRBD1 TRBJ1-2 NA
CASSPLGQGGETQYF TGTGCCAGCTCACCTCTGGGACAGGGCGGAGAGACCCAGTACTTC TRBV18 TRBD1 TRBJ2-5 NA
CASSSGGHSPLHF TGTGCCAGCAGCTCTGGCGGGCATTCACCCCTCCACTTT TRBV13 NA TRBJ1-6 NA
CASSRQGLANQVTQYF TGTGCCAGCAGTCGACAGGGGTTGGCCAACCAGGTGACCCAGTACTTC TRBV2 TRBD1 TRBJ2-5 NA
CASSKGEFF TGTGCCAGTAGTAAGGGGGAGTTTTTT TRBV19 NA TRBJ2-2 NA
CASSYQVYYEQYF TGTGCCAGCAGTTATCAGGTTTACTACGAGCAGTACTTC TRBV6-2/TRBV6-3 NA TRBJ2-7 NA
CASSLTVNTEAFF TGCGCCAGCAGCTTGACAGTGAACACTGAAGCTTTCTTT TRBV5-1 NA TRBJ1-1 NA
CASSHSDRCNQPQHF TGCGCCAGCAGTCACAGTGACAGATGCAATCAGCCCCAGCATTTT TRBV23-1 NA TRBJ1-5 NA
CASSPLTGLASDTQYF TGTGCCAGCTCACCACTTACCGGACTAGCTTCAGATACGCAGTATTTT TRBV18 TRBD2 TRBJ2-3 few
CASRVSGGADYEQYF TGTGCCAGCAGAGTTAGCGGGGGGGCGGACTACGAGCAGTACTTC TRBV6-5 TRBD2 TRBJ2-7 NA
CASSLAGVSTDTQYF TGTGCCAGCAGCTTAGCCGGGGTAAGCACAGATACGCAGTATTTT TRBV7-2 NA TRBJ2-3 once
CASSLKRTSSGANVLTF TGTGCCAGCAGTTTAAAGCGGACCTCCTCTGGGGCCAACGTCCTGACTTTC TRBV28 NA TRBJ2-6 NA
CASSPRQILAKNIQYF TGTGCCAGCAGTCCAAGACAGATTTTAGCCAAAAACATTCAGTACTTC TRBV27 NA TRBJ2-4 NA
CASSHYDRVNEQFF TGCGCCAGCAGCCATTACGACAGGGTGAATGAGCAGTTCTTC TRBV4-1 TRBD1 TRBJ2-1 NA
CASSSSGGPRETQYF TGTGCCAGCAGTTCGAGCGGGGGGCCCCGGGAGACCCAGTACTTC TRBV6-5 TRBD2 TRBJ2-5 NA